These 17 T cell receptor beta chains were all obtained from the same sample, sequenced in a study of blood T cell repertoires in COVID-19. TCRdb's copy holds only in-frame clones and misses some; the assay was immunoSEQ multiplex PCR. The sample consists of about 140,000 clones, 80% to 85% of them appearing once. Sequencing was performed on peripheral blood. Source of these receptors: a young man with COVID-19, enrolled during active disease.

There are a few counts of this clone. V gene TRBV10-1 combines with J gene TRBJ1-1; tentative D call: TRBD1 (6 bases). This CDR3 has 13 residues. V lost 6 bases to trimming and J lost 1 base, with 9 bases between them. Germline-derived CDR1 and CDR2 are WNHNN and SYGVQD (reference sequence). CDR3 coding DNA: TGCGCCAGCAGCCAGGACAGGAACACTGAAGCTTTCTTT. It is translated as CASSQDRNTEAFF.

V is TRBV7-8 and J is TRBJ1-1; 8 bases line up with TRBD1. V gave up 5 bases and J gave up 0 bases; unmatched junction bases: 11. This CDR3 is built from 17 residues. Germline-derived CDR1 and CDR2 are SGHVS and FQNEAQ. For the CDR3, the DNA is TGTGCCAGCAGCCTTAGGGCAGGGGGCTGGATGAACACTGAAGCTTTCTTT. Residues: CASSLRAGGWMNTEAFF.

CDR3 region: CASSQDPWDSYYNEQFF. DNA of the CDR3: TGTGCCAGCAGCCAAGATCCCTGGGACAGCTACTACAATGAGCAGTTCTTC. V and J are TRBV3-1 (or the pseudogene TRBV3-2) and TRBJ2-1; 7 bases align to TRBD1. CDR3 length: 17 residues. CDR1 is LGHDT and CDR2 is YNNKEL in the germline V gene (reference sequence). V lost 0 bases and J lost 3; bases outside the gene matches: 8.

The chain employs TRBV7-9 and TRBJ2-1; maybe TRBD2 (5 bases). The V gene's germline CDR1 is SEHNR and CDR2 FQNEAQ (reference sequence). V was shortened by 1 base and J by 12 bases, with 22 bases between the two germline ends. The CDR3 runs 16 residues. The CDR3 region has the DNA TGTGCCAGCAGCTTAGGCGGGTGGGCCGGGCAGGTGGGGCAGTTCTTC. This translates into CASSLGGWAGQVGQFF.

V is TRBV2 and J is TRBJ2-7; TRBD1 aligns across 7 bases. CDR3 length: 15 residues. Germline CDR1 SNHLY, CDR2 FYNNEI. V lost 3 bases, J lost 2 bases, and 7 bases stayed unmatched. In DNA form, the CDR3 reads TGTGCCAGCAGTGAGCGGCGAGGGGGCACCTACGAGCAGTACTTC. Amino acid sequence: CASSERRGGTYEQYF.

The rearrangement uses TRBV28 and TRBJ1-1; 12 nucleotides align to TRBD1. The germline V gene has CDR1 MDHEN and CDR2 SYDVKM. After removal of 7 bases from V and 10 bases from J, the junction contained 22 bases not matched to a gene. This CDR3 comprises 18 residues. The CDR3 DNA follows: TGTGCCAGCACCGTCCCCCCGGGACAGGGGGCGCACGCCCGTGTAGCTTTCTTT. It is translated as CASTVPPGQGAHARVAFF.

J is TRBJ2-7 and V is TRBV5-1, with D maybe TRBD2 (5 bases). CDR1 SGHRS and CDR2 YFSETQ come from the germline V gene. The CDR3 spans 14 residues. Trimming removed 0 bases from V and 9 bases from J, with 16 bases in between. The CDR3 protein is CASSLEDPRGGQYF. CDR3 in DNA: TGCGCCAGCAGCTTGGAGGACCCGCGAGGAGGGCAGTACTTC.

The V call is TRBV10-2, the J call TRBJ1-4, with D possibly being TRBD1 (5 bases). In germline, CDR1 is WSHSY, CDR2 SAAADI. The CDR3 contains 13 residues. The germline V and J ends were trimmed by 6 bases and 4 bases, with 9 bases remaining between them. The CDR3 is CASRGRDNEKLFF. CDR3 bases: TGCGCCAGCAGGGGCAGGGATAATGAAAAACTGTTTTTT.

The sample holds a few counts of this clone. The chain uses TRBV5-4 and TRBJ2-1; 7 positions match TRBD2. The V gene end was trimmed by 2 bases and the J gene end by 5 bases; junction bases not matched to a gene: 10. The CDR3 is 16 residues long. CDR1 and CDR2 from the germline V gene are SGHNT and YYREEE (reference sequence). In nucleotides, the CDR3 is TGTGCCAGCAGCTTCGCAGGGCGCGGGAGTAACAATGAGCAGTTCTTC. Protein product: CASSFAGRGSNNEQFF.

The chain recombines TRBV5-8 with TRBJ2-4; TRBD2 might be the D (6 bases). Trimming stripped 0 bases from V and 5 bases from J, with 6 bases between. CDR1 and CDR2 (germline): SGHTS, YDEGEE. The length of the CDR3 is 13 residues. The CDR3 reads CASSLGGENIQYF. For the CDR3, the DNA is TGTGCCAGCAGCTTGGGCGGGGAAAACATTCAGTACTTC.

The chain combines TRBV28 with TRBJ1-1; D is unresolved. Germline CDR1 is MDHEN and CDR2 is SYDVKM. The length of the CDR3 is 11 residues. The V end was cut by 2 bases, the J end by 11 bases, with 9 bases between. The DNA for the CDR3 is TGTGCCAGCAGTTTAAAACGAGGGGCTTTCTTT. It encodes CASSLKRGAFF.

The rearrangement uses TRBV14 and TRBJ2-6; no clear D gene. This CDR3 has 16 amino acids. V was pared by 0 bases and J by 2 bases, with 8 bases between. The germline V gene has CDR1 SGHDN and CDR2 FVKESK. In DNA, the CDR3 is TGTGCCAGCAGCCAAGAAGGCCGGGCTGGGGCCAACGTCCTGACTTTC. It yields the protein CASSQEGRAGANVLTF.

V usage is TRBV5-1 and J usage is TRBJ1-2; D perhaps matches TRBD1 (6 bases). CDR3 length equals 17 residues. V was pared by 3 bases and J by 5 bases, with 23 bases between. The V gene's germline CDR1 is SGHRS and CDR2 YFSETQ. CDR3 amino acids: CASSSGTVVRGRYGYTF. As DNA, the CDR3 is TGCGCCAGCAGCTCCGGAACCGTGGTCAGGGGTAGATATGGCTACACCTTC.

The V call is TRBV28, the J call TRBJ2-5; 12 bases are a match to TRBD1. Germline loops: CDR1 MDHEN, CDR2 SYDVKM. V shed 8 bases and J 1 base; nucleotides not matched to a gene: 5. The CDR3 is made up of 15 amino acids. The DNA for the CDR3 is TGTGCCAGCGTCCCGGGACAGGGGGCCCAAGAGACCCAGTACTTC. Its protein product is CASVPGQGAQETQYF.

The chain uses TRBV9 and TRBJ2-4, with 8 positions matching TRBD1. Germline V CDR1 and CDR2: SGDLS, YYNGEE. There are 13 residues in the CDR3. Trimming removed 0 bases from V and 7 bases from J; junction bases left unmatched: 0. CDR3 sequence (DNA): TGTGCCAGCAGCGTAGCAGGGGGCAACATTCAGTACTTC. Protein sequence: CASSVAGGNIQYF.

In this sample, this clone turned up a few times. The genes are TRBV6-5 and TRBJ1-5; 8 positions agree with TRBD1. V lost 6 bases and J lost 6; bases outside the gene matches: 4. Looked up from germline, CDR1 is MNHEY and CDR2 is SVGAGI. This CDR3 contains 13 residues. The CDR3 nucleotides read TGTGCCAGCAGGGACAGGGAGGGTCAGCCCCAGCATTTT. Its translation: CASRDREGQPQHF.

This clone is a singleton in its sample. The chain carries TRBV6-1 and TRBJ1-4; 7 bases line up with TRBD1. The V and J ends lost 0 bases and 8 bases, in that order; junction bases with no gene match: 6. The length of the CDR3 is 15 residues. CDR1 is MNHNS and CDR2 is SASEGT in the germline V gene. CDR3 protein: CASSEATAGGEKLFF. The CDR3 region has the DNA TGTGCCAGCAGTGAAGCCACCGCAGGGGGAGAAAAACTGTTTTTT.